What follows are 19 T cell receptor beta chains derived from one specimen sequenced in a study of blood T cell repertoires in COVID-19. Here immunoSEQ multiplex PCR was the method, and the copy in TCRdb shows in-frame clones only, minus some. The sample consists of 160,000 or so clones, 82% of them appearing once. The sequencing sample was made of peripheral blood. The receptors shown here come from a woman between 65 and 79 years old with acute or convalescent COVID-19.

The rearrangement uses TRBV4-2 and TRBJ2-5, with 9 bases matching TRBD2. The CDR3 extends over 17 amino acids. The ends lost 1 base at V and 2 bases at J; junction bases unmatched: 8. Per germline, CDR1 LGHNA and CDR2 YNFKEQ. The DNA of the CDR3 is TGTGCCAGCAGCCAAGCTTTAACTAGCGGGCTTCAAGAGACCCAGTACTTC. It yields the protein CASSQALTSGLQETQYF.

The chain couples TRBV4-3 to TRBJ2-7; maybe TRBD1 (6 bases). The germline V gene has CDR1 LGHNA and CDR2 YSLEER. Trimming left V 1 base short and J 5 bases short, with 12 bases between. CDR3 length: 14 amino acids. The CDR3 sequence: CASSQVGGPHEQYF. The CDR3 DNA reads as TGCGCCAGCAGCCAAGTTGGGGGCCCCCACGAGCAGTACTTC.

The rearrangement uses TRBV4-2 and TRBJ2-3; 9 positions agree with TRBD2. The CDR3 sequence is 19 residues long. In germline, CDR1 is LGHNA, CDR2 YNFKEQ. Losses at the gene ends were 0 bases for V and 1 base for J; bases not matched to a gene: 11. The chain's CDR3 is CASSQDVVRASGGTDTQYF. The CDR3 DNA reads TGTGCCAGCAGCCAAGACGTGGTGAGGGCTAGCGGGGGCACAGATACGCAGTATTTT.

Details on this clone: Compared with germline, one end of the junction differs, possibly owing to a read error. This chain links TRBV7-6 with TRBJ2-3; 7 bases line up with TRBD1. The CDR3 is 12 amino acids. The germline V gene has CDR1 SGHVS and CDR2 FNYEAQ. CDR3 in DNA: TGTGCCAGCAGCCCGGGACAGCCTCCAATAGATTTT. It codes for CASSPGQPPIDF.

This clone was observed a single time. The chain combines TRBV7-8 with TRBJ2-3; a weak D match, TRBD1 (5 bases). This CDR3 is 13 amino acids long. V was shortened by 7 bases and J by 1 base, with 9 bases between the two germline ends. The germline CDR1 and CDR2 sequences are SGHVS and FQNEAQ. This CDR3 is CASTLGRTDTQYF. In nucleotides, the CDR3 is TGTGCCAGCACCTTGGGGCGCACAGATACGCAGTATTTT. Together with reference TRBV7-8 and TRBJ2-3, the CDR3 gives the full variable domain: GAGVSQSPRYKVAKRGQDVALRCDPISGHVSLFWYQQALGQGPEFLTYFQNEAQLDKSGLPSDRFFAERPEGSVSTLKIQRTQQEDSAVYLCASTLGRTDTQYFGPGTRLTVL.

This clone was seen once. This chain links TRBV7-9 with TRBJ1-1, with D perhaps matching TRBD1 (6 bases). Germline V CDR1 and CDR2: SEHNR, FQNEAQ (reference sequence). This CDR3 has 14 residues. Trimming cost V 3 bases and J 1 base, with 9 bases left between them. CDR3 loop: CASSFRTANTEAFF. The CDR3 DNA reads TGTGCCAGCAGCTTCCGGACAGCGAACACTGAAGCTTTCTTT.

This clone was recorded once. Distinct nucleotide sequences in the sample also encode this CDR3. The chain couples TRBV11-2 to TRBJ2-3, with 7 bases fitting TRBD2. The V and J ends lost 3 bases and 3 bases, in that order; junction bases with no gene match: 0. Germline V gene data show CDR1 as SGHAT and CDR2 as FQNNGV. The CDR3 runs to 13 residues. In DNA, the CDR3 is TGTGCCAGCAGCTTCGGGGGGACAGATACGCAGTATTTT. This sequence encodes CASSFGGTDTQYF.

The chain joins TRBV4-3 to TRBJ2-1, with TRBD2 matching over 9 bases. Per the germline V gene, CDR1 is LGHNA and CDR2 is YSLEER. This CDR3 is 15 amino acids long. With 4 bases clipped from V and 5 bases from J, the junction kept 6 bases outside the gene matches. The CDR3 protein is CASSLGAGGNNEQFF. DNA of the CDR3: TGCGCCAGCAGCCTAGGGGCGGGGGGGAACAATGAGCAGTTCTTC.

The chain has TRBV7-3 and TRBJ2-2; D perhaps matches TRBD1 (6 bases). V lost 5 bases and J lost 5, with 12 bases in between. Looked up from germline, CDR1 is SGHTA and CDR2 is FQGTGA. The CDR3 has 14 residues. Here the CDR3 reads CASSHRDMTGELFF. In DNA form, the CDR3 reads TGTGCCAGCAGCCACAGGGATATGACCGGGGAGCTGTTTTTT.

In its sample, this clone was seen once. The rearrangement links TRBV30 to TRBJ1-6; possible D gene TRBD1, 5 bases. Between the trimmed V and J ends, which lost 0 bases and 8 bases, there was a span of 14 bases. From germline, CDR1 is GTSNPN and CDR2 SVGIG (reference sequence). The CDR3 is made up of 15 amino acids. The CDR3 here is CAWSVAGGLDSPLHF. The CDR3, as DNA: TGTGCCTGGAGTGTCGCGGGGGGGTTGGATTCACCCCTCCACTTT.

The sample holds a few counts of this clone. The CDR3 protein is CASSPPREYNEQFF. As DNA, the CDR3 is TGTGCCAGCAGCCCCCCTCGGGAGTACAATGAGCAGTTCTTC. The V and J genes are TRBV5-6 and TRBJ2-1; TRBD2 is a possible D gene (6 bases). CDR3 length: 14 amino acids. With 4 bases removed from V and 4 bases from J, the gap between germline ends came to 12 bases. The germline CDR1 and CDR2 sequences are SGHDT and YYEEEE.

The CDR3 DNA reads TGCGCCAGCAGCCAAGTGCCAGGGCTTAACTATGGCTACACCTTC. This encodes CASSQVPGLNYGYTF. This chain joins TRBV4-1 and TRBJ1-2; a possible D gene is TRBD1 (5 bases). This CDR3 is 15 amino acids long. The V gene's germline CDR1 is MGHRA and CDR2 YSYEKL. Trimming stripped 1 base from V and 1 base from J, with 10 bases between.

The chain couples TRBV7-2 to TRBJ2-7; 7 nucleotides line up with TRBD1. The CDR3 totals 15 residues. The ends lost 2 bases at V and 3 bases at J; junction bases unmatched: 7. The germline CDR1 and CDR2 sequences are SGHTA and FQGNSA. The chain's CDR3 is CASSLQQGIIYEQYF. CDR3 DNA sequence: TGTGCCAGCAGCTTACAACAGGGGATTATCTACGAGCAGTACTTC.

The V and J genes are TRBV4-1 and TRBJ1-6; D is perhaps TRBD1 (5 bases). Germline V gives CDR1 MGHRA, CDR2 YSYEKL. This CDR3 has 15 amino acids. V lost 0 bases and J lost 3, with 6 bases in between. DNA of the CDR3: TGCGCCAGCAGCCAAGACAGGGTCTATAATTCACCCCTCCACTTT. It encodes CASSQDRVYNSPLHF.

The chain recombines TRBV6-1 with TRBJ1-6, with a tentative D call TRBD1 (5 bases). Trimming cost V 1 base and J 8 bases, with 12 bases left between them. The CDR3 is 15 amino acids. Germline V lookup: CDR1 MNHNS, CDR2 SASEGT. This CDR3 is CASSEVGVRDSPLHF. As DNA, the CDR3 is TGTGCCAGCAGTGAAGTTGGGGTCAGGGATTCACCCCTCCACTTT.

The sample holds many counts of this clone. The rearrangement uses TRBV30 and TRBJ1-3, with TRBD1 identical over 8 bases. After removal of 5 bases from V and 4 bases from J, the junction contained 7 bases not matched to a gene. Germline loops: CDR1 GTSNPN, CDR2 SVGIG (reference sequence). The CDR3 consists of 14 residues. For the CDR3, the DNA is TGTGCCTGGGGGAGGACAGGGCACGGAAACACCATATATTTT. Protein product: CAWGRTGHGNTIYF.

This sequence joins TRBV18 and TRBJ1-5, with TRBD1 matching 8 bases. Unmatched junction bases numbered 5, after V lost 6 bases and J lost 10 bases. The CDR3 has 12 residues. From germline, CDR1 is KGHSH and CDR2 LQKENI. As DNA, the CDR3 is TGTGCCAGCTCTCCGGACAGGGACCCCCAGCATTTT. Translating it yields CASSPDRDPQHF.

This chain uses TRBV4-1 with TRBJ1-3; TRBD1 might be the D (6 bases). CDR1 and CDR2 from the germline V gene are MGHRA and YSYEKL. V was pared by 1 base and J by 5 bases, with 12 bases between. This CDR3 is built from 15 residues. The chain's CDR3 is CASSQAGQGRNTIYF. The CDR3 DNA sequence: TGCGCCAGCAGCCAAGCGGGTCAGGGGCGAAACACCATATATTTT.

The chain employs TRBV6-5 and TRBJ1-2, with TRBD1 matching 10 bases. This CDR3 contains 12 residues. The V gene's germline CDR1 is MNHEY and CDR2 SVGAGI. DNA of the CDR3: TGTGGAACCGGGACAGGGGCCTATGGCTACACCTTC. As protein: CGTGTGAYGYTF.